The 31 T cell receptor beta chains below all came from one sample that was sequenced in a study of cytomegalovirus exposure and HLA in healthy donors. Vbeta (60) and Jbeta (13) primers were used in the PCR. The table came from immunoSEQ multiplex PCR; TCRdb's copy has only in-frame clones and leaves some out. Among around 200,000 clones, about four fifths were seen once, and the ten largest hold roughly 10%. Sequenced sample: PBMCs. Receptor source: a woman aged 50 to 60 in good health and CMV-seropositive.

The chain links TRBV6-6 to TRBJ1-5, with 10 bases aligning to TRBD1. Germline V gives CDR1 MNHNY, CDR2 SVGAGI (reference sequence). The CDR3 runs to 15 residues. With V trimmed by 2 bases and J by 7 bases, 5 bases remained unmatched. In nucleotides, the CDR3 is TGTGCCAGCAGTTACCCCGGGACAGGGGTCCAGCCCCAGCATTTT. Amino acid sequence: CASSYPGTGVQPQHF.

The V and J genes are TRBV7-2 and TRBJ1-4; perhaps TRBD1 as D (6 bases). The germline gives CDR1 SGHTA, CDR2 FQGNSA. This CDR3 has 15 amino acids. Between the trimmed V and J ends, which lost 5 bases and 6 bases, there was a span of 16 bases. For the CDR3, the DNA is TGTGCCAGCAGCCCCGGGGGCGGGGGGGATGAAAAACTGTTTTTT. This translates into CASSPGGGGDEKLFF. The whole variable domain, filled in from reference TRBV7-2 and TRBJ1-4, reads GAGVSQSPSNKVTEKGKDVELRCDPISGHTALYWYRQSLGQGLEFLIYFQGNSAPDKSGLPSDRFSAERTGGSVSTLTIQRTQQEDSAVYLCASSPGGGGDEKLFFGSGTQLSVL.

The chain links TRBV19 to TRBJ2-7; 8 bases match TRBD1. This CDR3 is 15 amino acids long. Germline V CDR1 and CDR2: LNHDA, SQIVND (reference sequence). J lost 1 base, V lost 6 bases, and 8 bases had no gene match. The CDR3 region has the DNA TGTGCCAGTAGGGCCGGGACAGGAGGATCCTACGAGCAGTACTTC. It yields the protein CASRAGTGGSYEQYF.

This chain uses TRBV5-1 with TRBJ1-1; maybe TRBD1 (5 bases). Germline assignment: CDR1 SGHRS and CDR2 YFSETQ. The V end lost 2 bases, the J end lost 4 bases, and 15 bases lay between the germline ends. The CDR3 is 15 residues long. Here the CDR3 DNA reads TGCGCCAGCAGCTTACCGAACCCGACAGCCACTGAAGCTTTCTTT. Encoded protein: CASSLPNPTATEAFF.

The chain recombines TRBV2 with TRBJ2-7; D is undetermined. In germline, CDR1 is SNHLY, CDR2 FYNNEI. Deletions cut 6 bases from V and 4 bases from J, with 13 bases between. The CDR3 is 13 amino acids. CDR3 DNA sequence: TGTGCCAGCAGACAAGACACCCTTTACGAGCAGTACTTC. It specifies CASRQDTLYEQYF.

The chain recombines TRBV28 with TRBJ2-1; 9 bases line up with TRBD1. CDR1 is MDHEN, CDR2 SYDVKM, per germline. The CDR3 extends over 15 amino acids. V lost 6 bases, J lost 4 bases, and 7 bases stayed unmatched. The CDR3, as DNA: TGTGCCAGCAGCTCTCCGGGACAGGGTTACAATGAGCAGTTCTTC. Protein sequence: CASSSPGQGYNEQFF.

This rearrangement joins TRBV15 to TRBJ1-3; D call uncertain. Trimming pared 0 bases from V and 0 bases from J, leaving 12 bases between. The CDR3 covers 17 residues. CDR1 is LNHNV, CDR2 YYDKDF, per germline (reference sequence). CDR3: CATSRDPGVRSGNTIYF. CDR3 DNA sequence: TGTGCCACCAGCAGAGATCCCGGGGTCCGCTCTGGAAACACCATATATTTT.

The J gene is TRBJ2-1, the V gene TRBV2; 9 nucleotides match TRBD1. Germline trimming cut 11 bases from V and 2 bases from J; bases unmatched to any gene: 10. Germline CDR1 and CDR2: SNHLY and FYNNEI. The CDR3 loop spans 15 amino acids. Here the CDR3 DNA reads TGTGCCTGCCCCTCCGGGACAGGGACCTACAATGAGCAGTTCTTC. Translation: CACPSGTGTYNEQFF.

Note on this clone: Within the sample, other DNA sequences also encode this same CDR3. V and J are TRBV6-5 and TRBJ1-3; no clear D gene. Per germline, CDR1 MNHEY and CDR2 SVGAGI. The CDR3 totals 15 residues. The V end lost 6 bases, the J end lost 2 bases, and 14 bases lay between the germline ends. The CDR3 bases are TGTGCCAGCAGACGAGGGCCGGGTGCTGGAAACACCATATATTTT. It translates to CASRRGPGAGNTIYF.

The chain employs TRBV6-5 and TRBJ1-1, with D possibly being TRBD1 (5 bases). Trimming removed 6 bases at V and 0 bases at J, with 11 bases between. Germline CDR1 MNHEY, CDR2 SVGAGI. The CDR3 runs to 14 residues. CDR3 residues: CASRGGRMNTEAFF. CDR3 nucleotides: TGTGCCAGCAGGGGGGGACGAATGAACACTGAAGCTTTCTTT.

The chain uses TRBV7-9 and TRBJ1-2; no firm D call. Germline loops: CDR1 SEHNR, CDR2 FQNEAQ (reference sequence). The length of the CDR3 is 13 residues. V was cut by 0 bases and J by 8 bases, with 10 bases left in between. This CDR3 reads CASSLALNLGYTF. The CDR3 DNA reads as TGTGCCAGCAGCTTAGCCCTTAATCTGGGCTACACCTTC.

The chain employs TRBV4-3 and TRBJ2-1, with 11 bases fitting TRBD1. The CDR3 covers 16 residues. Germline loops: CDR1 LGHNA, CDR2 YSLEER. V lost 4 bases to trimming and J lost 7 bases; unmatched junction nucleotides: 9. CDR3: CASSPHTGTGGNEQFF. The CDR3 DNA reads as TGCGCCAGCAGCCCCCACACCGGGACAGGGGGTAATGAGCAGTTCTTC.

The V and J genes are TRBV20-1 and TRBJ1-1; D gene unclear. Trimming removed 6 bases at V and 5 bases at J, with 10 bases between. Germline assignment: CDR1 DFQATT and CDR2 SNEGSKA (reference sequence). The CDR3 runs to 11 residues. The CDR3 loop reads CSAPSWTEAFF. CDR3 sequence (DNA): TGCAGTGCCCCGAGTTGGACTGAAGCTTTCTTT.

This rearrangement joins TRBV5-1 to TRBJ1-4; 8 bases fit TRBD1. After removal of 2 bases from V and 1 base from J, the junction contained 4 bases not matched to a gene. CDR1 and CDR2 (germline): SGHRS, YFSETQ. The CDR3 has 16 amino acids. This chain's CDR3 is CASSLGQGLTNEKLFF. Written as DNA, the CDR3 is TGCGCCAGCAGCTTAGGACAGGGCTTAACTAATGAAAAACTGTTTTTT.

Only one count was recorded for this clone. The rearrangement joins TRBV6-1 to TRBJ1-2; the D gene is possibly TRBD1 (5 bases). Trimming removed 2 bases at V and 8 bases at J, with 15 bases between. The V gene's germline CDR1 is MNHNS and CDR2 SASEGT. CDR3 length: 14 amino acids. CDR3 protein: CASSEMGGIKGYTF. The DNA of the CDR3 is TGTGCCAGCAGTGAAATGGGGGGGATAAAAGGCTACACCTTC.

The chain joins TRBV5-8 to TRBJ1-4; D might be TRBD1 (5 bases). The CDR3 spans 15 residues. Germline CDR1 and CDR2: SGHTS and YDEGEE. Trimming took off 4 bases at V and 1 base at J, with 11 bases between the two ends. CDR3 bases: TGTGCCAGCAGCAGGGGATCTGAAACTAATGAAAAACTGTTTTTT. Translated: CASSRGSETNEKLFF.

A single count supports this clone. This chain links TRBV15 with TRBJ2-5; the match to TRBD1 covers 7 bases. The junction had 6 bases not matched to a gene; V was cut back by 0 bases and J by 5 bases. This CDR3 region has 15 residues. In germline, CDR1 is LNHNV, CDR2 YYDKDF (reference sequence). This chain's CDR3 is CATSRDQTGAETQYF. DNA for the CDR3: TGTGCCACCAGCAGAGATCAAACAGGGGCGGAGACCCAGTACTTC.

V usage is TRBV19 and J usage is TRBJ1-5; TRBD1 might be the D (5 bases). Trimming pared 8 bases from V and 2 bases from J, leaving 13 bases between. The germline CDR1 and CDR2 sequences are LNHDA and SQIVND (reference sequence). The CDR3 length is 14 residues. The CDR3 DNA follows: TGTGCCAGTCACCAGGGTTTCGGCAATCAGCCCCAGCATTTT. Translated, it gives CASHQGFGNQPQHF.

The chain recombines TRBV11-3 with TRBJ2-6; D may be TRBD2 (6 bases). Germline lookup yields CDR1 SGHNT and CDR2 YENEEA. This CDR3 spans 19 amino acids. V was pared by 4 bases and J by 2 bases, with 21 bases between. This chain's CDR3 is CASSSPGRKRLTGANVLTF. The CDR3 nucleotides read TGTGCCAGCAGCTCCCCCGGGAGAAAGAGGCTGACTGGGGCCAACGTCCTGACTTTC.

The CDR3 here is CASSIVYSNQPQHF. The CDR3 nucleotides are TGTGCCAGTAGTATAGTTTATAGCAATCAGCCCCAGCATTTT. The chain is built from TRBV19 and TRBJ1-5; D is unresolved. V lost 1 base and J lost 0, with 4 bases in between. The CDR3 length is 14 residues. In germline, CDR1 is LNHDA, CDR2 SQIVND (reference sequence).

The CDR3 is CASSPRQGNIDGELFF. Here the CDR3 DNA reads TGTGCCAGCAGCCCCAGACAGGGTAATATCGACGGGGAGCTGTTTTTT. The chain links TRBV4-2 to TRBJ2-2; 7 bases match TRBD1. Losses at the gene ends were 4 bases for V and 7 bases for J; bases not matched to a gene: 12. The CDR3 has 16 residues. CDR1 LGHNA and CDR2 YNFKEQ come from the germline V gene.

This clone was counted a few times. The chain joins TRBV4-1 to TRBJ1-1; D is uncertain. Trimming shortened V by 2 bases and J by 1 base, and 14 bases separated the two germline ends. Germline-derived CDR1 and CDR2 are MGHRA and YSYEKL. The CDR3 runs to 16 residues. The CDR3 sequence is CASSQSIGRGNTEAFF. The DNA of the CDR3 is TGCGCCAGCAGCCAATCAATAGGACGGGGGAACACTGAAGCTTTCTTT.

V gene TRBV19 combines with J gene TRBJ2-3; 8 bases align to TRBD1. Unmatched junction bases numbered 8, after V lost 5 bases and J lost 4 bases. CDR1 LNHDA and CDR2 SQIVND come from the germline V gene (reference sequence). CDR3 length: 15 residues. CDR3 DNA sequence: TGTGCCAGTAGTCGGACAGGGAATTACGCAGATACGCAGTATTTT. Its translation: CASSRTGNYADTQYF.

On this clone: A read error may produce the germline difference seen at one junction end. The V call is TRBV7-9, the J call TRBJ2-7; 8 bases are shared with TRBD1. Germline-derived CDR1 and CDR2 are SEHNR and FQNEAQ (reference sequence). There are 13 residues in the CDR3. Here the CDR3 reads CSSSRTGGYEQYF. The CDR3 DNA reads as TGTTCCAGCAGCCGTACAGGGGGCTACGAGCAGTACTTC.

The chain recombines TRBV12-5 with TRBJ2-7; 10 bases agree with TRBD1. This CDR3 is 16 amino acids long. In germline, CDR1 is LGHNT, CDR2 FRNRAP. V dropped 3 bases and J dropped 5; count of bases not matched to a gene: 10. The CDR3 nucleotides are TGTGCTAGTGGTTTCCACCGGGACAGGGGTCACCACGAGCAGTACTTC. Translating it yields CASGFHRDRGHHEQYF.

V gene TRBV6-5 combines with J gene TRBJ1-3; 10 bases are shared with TRBD1. Germline V gives CDR1 MNHEY, CDR2 SVGAGI. This CDR3 spans 15 amino acids. The J segment lost 0 bases and the V segment lost 6 bases, leaving 2 bases of the junction unmatched. The CDR3 protein is CASRDRGFSGNTIYF. The CDR3 region has the DNA TGTGCCAGCAGGGACAGGGGGTTCTCTGGAAACACCATATATTTT.

This chain links TRBV10-3 with TRBJ1-2; D is ambiguous. The germline V gene has CDR1 ENHRY and CDR2 SYGVKD. V was clipped by 10 bases and J by 3 bases, with 18 bases between them. The CDR3 runs 14 residues. Here the CDR3 reads CATGMGGGYYGYTF. The CDR3 DNA reads as TGTGCCACGGGGATGGGTGGAGGTTACTATGGCTACACCTTC.

This clone has only a few counts. The V call is TRBV10-3, the J call TRBJ2-7; TRBD2 matches at 12 bases. The germline V gene has CDR1 ENHRY and CDR2 SYGVKD. Germline trimming cut 6 bases from V and 4 bases from J; bases unmatched to any gene: 7. The CDR3 has 15 residues. The CDR3 spells CAIRSSGGAGYEQYF. The CDR3 coding sequence is TGTGCCATCAGATCTAGCGGGGGGGCCGGGTACGAGCAGTACTTC.

The rearrangement joins TRBV4-2 to TRBJ2-7, with TRBD1 as a possible D gene (5 bases). V was cut by 0 bases and J by 10 bases, with 19 bases left in between. In germline, CDR1 is LGHNA, CDR2 YNFKEQ. The CDR3 extends over 15 amino acids. The CDR3 bases are TGTGCCAGCAGCCAAGATGGTGACAGTATCAGCAGACAGTACTTC. This gives the protein CASSQDGDSISRQYF.

The rearrangement joins TRBV5-1 to TRBJ1-2, with D maybe TRBD1 (6 bases). CDR3 length equals 14 residues. V was trimmed by 0 bases and J by 9 bases, leaving 15 bases between them. Germline CDR1 and CDR2: SGHRS and YFSETQ. CDR3 amino acids: CASSLGTGRPCYTF. CDR3 nucleotide sequence: TGCGCCAGCAGCTTGGGCACAGGGCGACCTTGCTACACCTTC.

The gene calls are TRBV5-1 and TRBJ2-7; D may be TRBD1 (6 bases). This CDR3 spans 13 amino acids. CDR1 is SGHRS and CDR2 is YFSETQ in the germline V gene. V shed 8 bases and J shed 7 bases, with 19 bases lying between them. The CDR3 bases are TGCGCCAGAGCCAGGACAGACCCGATAGAGCAGTACTTC. Protein: CARARTDPIEQYF.